This entry lists 25 T cell receptor beta chains sequenced from one sample in a study of OX40 agonist ivuxolimab in advanced cancers. TCRdb's copy holds only in-frame clones and misses some; the assay was immunoSEQ multiplex PCR. The sample shows about 40,000 clones, 70% to 90% of them seen only once. Source: CD4+ or CD8+ T cells sorted from blood, taken in a trial of the OX40 agonist ivuxolimab. Every receptor here comes from an adult with an advanced solid tumor such as melanoma, head and neck, liver or kidney cancer.

This clone was detected only once. The genes are TRBV7-2 and TRBJ1-5, with no clear D. There are 15 residues in the CDR3. V lost 5 bases and J lost 0, with 11 bases in between. CDR1 is SGHTA, CDR2 FQGNSA, per germline. CDR3 sequence: CASSLPPISNQPQHF. CDR3 coding DNA: TGTGCCAGCAGCCTACCTCCAATTAGCAATCAGCCCCAGCATTTT.

The CDR3 region is CAISDETSHTGELFF. CDR3 bases: TGTGCCATCAGTGATGAAACGTCCCACACCGGGGAGCTGTTTTTT. The chain links TRBV10-3 to TRBJ2-2, with unresolved D. V lost 3 bases, J lost 3 bases, and 11 bases lay in between. Germline values: CDR1 ENHRY, CDR2 SYGVKD. CDR3 length equals 15 residues.

In DNA form, the CDR3 reads TGCGCCAGCAGCTCCGCTTTCCGGGATGAAAAACTGTTTTTT. Translating gives CASSSAFRDEKLFF. The gene calls are TRBV5-1 and TRBJ1-4; D is uncertain. This CDR3 spans 14 amino acids. V shed 3 bases and J shed 6 bases, with 12 bases lying between them. Looked up from germline, CDR1 is SGHRS and CDR2 is YFSETQ.

The chain joins TRBV7-2 to TRBJ1-2; D perhaps matches TRBD1 (5 bases). The ends were cut back, 2 bases at V and 5 bases at J, with 21 bases in the middle. CDR1 and CDR2 (germline): SGHTA, FQGNSA. The CDR3 consists of 17 residues. The CDR3, as DNA: TGTGCCAGCAGCTTATGGGCAGGGATCTCCCTTAGGTATGGCTACACCTTC. Protein sequence: CASSLWAGISLRYGYTF.

The V gene is TRBV13, the J gene TRBJ2-1, with D perhaps assigned TRBD1 or TRBD2 (5 bases each). The CDR3 extends over 14 amino acids. The germline CDR1 and CDR2 sequences are PRHDT and FYEKMQ (reference sequence). The V and J ends lost 3 bases and 6 bases respectively, with 12 bases between them. CDR3 bases: TGTGCCAGCAGCTTGGGACGCCCACCCAATGAGCAGTTCTTC. This translates into CASSLGRPPNEQFF.

This rearrangement joins TRBV5-6 to TRBJ1-2, with 8 bases identical to TRBD1. Germline assignment: CDR1 SGHDT and CDR2 YYEEEE. V was pared by 5 bases and J by 4 bases, with 13 bases of the junction left unmatched. This CDR3 spans 16 amino acids. The CDR3 sequence is CASSYQTGTGTYGYTF. The DNA for the CDR3 is TGTGCCAGCAGTTATCAAACCGGGACAGGCACCTATGGCTACACCTTC.

For the CDR3, the DNA is TGTGCTAGTGGTTTCCAGGGGGGACATAGCAATCAGCCCCAGCATTTT. It codes for CASGFQGGHSNQPQHF. This chain links TRBV12-5 with TRBJ1-5; TRBD1 matches at 7 bases. The CDR3 contains 16 residues. Germline V lookup: CDR1 LGHNT, CDR2 FRNRAP. After removal of 3 bases from V and 0 bases from J, the junction contained 5 bases not matched to a gene.

The rearrangement joins TRBV7-3 to TRBJ2-7; perhaps TRBD1 as D (6 bases). The CDR3 sequence is 12 residues long. Trimming shortened V by 4 bases and J by 4 bases, and 8 bases separated the two germline ends. The V gene's germline CDR1 is SGHTA and CDR2 FQGTGA. CDR3 in DNA: TGTGCCAGCAGCTGGGGGCCTTACGAGCAGTACTTC. This sequence encodes CASSWGPYEQYF.

The J gene is TRBJ1-1, the V gene TRBV4-3; weak D call: TRBD1 (6 bases). The germline CDR1 and CDR2 sequences are LGHNA and YSLEER. CDR3 size: 13 residues. V lost 0 bases to trimming and J lost 8 bases, with 10 bases between them. CDR3 in DNA: TGCGCCAGCAGCCAAGACCGACAGGTAGAAGCTTTCTTT. It translates to CASSQDRQVEAFF.

The J gene is TRBJ2-7, the V gene TRBV6-4; 7 positions match TRBD2. Losses at the gene ends were 4 bases for V and 6 bases for J; bases not matched to a gene: 18. The V gene's germline CDR1 is MRHNA and CDR2 SNTAGT. This CDR3 is 17 amino acids long. The CDR3 DNA reads TGTGCCAGCAGTGGGGGGGACTACCGTCATATCCTCCTCGAGCAGTACTTC. This sequence encodes CASSGGDYRHILLEQYF.

This chain links TRBV14 with TRBJ2-5, with a weak D call TRBD1 (5 bases). The end of the DNA is better explained by TRBJ2-7, so the J call may be wrong. This CDR3 spans 13 amino acids. Germline V gene sequence: CDR1 SGHDN, CDR2 FVKESK. Here the CDR3 reads CASSPWGAYEQYF. The CDR3 DNA follows: TGTGCCAGCAGCCCTTGGGGCGCCTACGAGCAGTACTTC.

CDR3 in DNA: TGTGCCAGCAGGGGGACAGGGCCCGAGCAGTACTTC. Protein: CASRGTGPEQYF. The rearrangement uses TRBV5-4 and TRBJ2-5; 9 bases match TRBD1. The J call may be in error: the DNA end matches TRBJ2-7 better. Germline-derived CDR1 and CDR2 are SGHNT and YYREEE (reference sequence). The length of the CDR3 is 12 residues.

This clone occurred a few times. The J gene is TRBJ1-1, the V gene TRBV7-3, with a possible D match to TRBD1 (5 bases). CDR1 is SGHTA and CDR2 is FQGTGA in the germline V gene. The CDR3 is 14 residues long. Deletions cut 5 bases from V and 4 bases from J, with 14 bases between. The CDR3 sequence is CASSPSGGPTEAFF. The CDR3 nucleotides are TGTGCCAGCAGCCCGTCCGGGGGACCCACTGAAGCTTTCTTT.

This rearrangement joins TRBV5-4 to TRBJ2-1; 16 nucleotides line up with TRBD2. Germline trimming cut 6 bases from V and 8 bases from J; bases unmatched to any gene: 2. The CDR3 consists of 14 residues. Looked up from germline, CDR1 is SGHNT and CDR2 is YYREEE (reference sequence). CDR3 bases: TGTGCCAGCACCGGGACTAGCGGGAGGGATGAGCAGTTCTTC. It specifies CASTGTSGRDEQFF.

The V call is TRBV10-2, the J call TRBJ1-5; possible D gene TRBD1, 5 bases. Deletions cut 2 bases from V and 9 bases from J, with 20 bases between. The CDR3 totals 16 residues. Germline V gene data show CDR1 as WSHSY and CDR2 as SAAADI. The CDR3 reads CASSEVGGDFLWPQHF. CDR3 in DNA: TGCGCCAGCAGTGAGGTTGGGGGGGACTTTCTGTGGCCCCAGCATTTT.

The chain couples TRBV5-4 to TRBJ1-4; 10 nucleotides align to TRBD1. The trim removed 3 bases at V and 6 bases at J, leaving 8 bases unmatched. This CDR3 has 16 residues. Germline V lookup: CDR1 SGHNT, CDR2 YYREEE (reference sequence). The CDR3 nucleotides are TGTGCCAGCAGCTGGGGGCGGGACAGGGGCGATGAAAAACTGTTTTTT. Residues: CASSWGRDRGDEKLFF.

This CDR3 is CASSLSLGFEQYF. DNA for the CDR3: TGTGCCAGCAGTTTATCGTTAGGGTTCGAGCAGTACTTC. The chain joins TRBV27 to TRBJ2-5; D gene ambiguous. The DNA end is a closer match to TRBJ2-7, so the J assignment may be wrong. Germline values: CDR1 MNHEY, CDR2 SMNVEV (reference sequence). The length of the CDR3 is 13 residues.

The V gene is TRBV4-1, the J gene TRBJ2-7; 7 bases map to TRBD2. This CDR3 spans 18 amino acids. The trim removed 4 bases at V and 0 bases at J, leaving 15 bases unmatched. CDR1 is MGHRA and CDR2 is YSYEKL in the germline V gene. CDR3 sequence (DNA): TGCGCCAGCAGCCTCGCGAGCGGGGAGGGTTCAAGCTCCTACGAGCAGTACTTC. Its translation is CASSLASGEGSSSYEQYF.

V gene TRBV12-5 combines with J gene TRBJ2-1; D not certain. The CDR3 has 11 amino acids. Trimming removed 7 bases from V and 6 bases from J, with 7 bases in between. Per germline, CDR1 LGHNT and CDR2 FRNRAP. The DNA for the CDR3 is TGTGCTAGTGCATCCGGCAATGAGCAGTTCTTC. It encodes CASASGNEQFF.

V gene TRBV9 combines with J gene TRBJ1-3; TRBD1 is a possible D gene (5 bases). CDR3 length equals 16 residues. V was pared by 0 bases and J by 2 bases, with 12 bases between. The germline V gene has CDR1 SGDLS and CDR2 YYNGEE. The CDR3 nucleotides read TGTGCCAGCAGCGTAGAGGGGTTTGCGGCTGGAAACACCATATATTTT. Encoded protein: CASSVEGFAAGNTIYF.

The chain couples TRBV5-4 to TRBJ2-7; tentative D call: TRBD2 (5 bases). Germline CDR1 SGHNT, CDR2 YYREEE (reference sequence). Trimming cost V 0 bases and J 1 base, with 14 bases left between them. The CDR3 is made up of 16 amino acids. The CDR3 DNA reads TGTGCCAGCAGCTTGGCCGGGGAGTTTAAATCCTACGAGCAGTACTTC. This codes for CASSLAGEFKSYEQYF.

The CDR3 nucleotides are TGTGCCAGCAGCCACCCTTGGAATAGCAATCAGCCCCAGCATTTT. Protein product: CASSHPWNSNQPQHF. This chain links TRBV11-3 with TRBJ1-5; D gene ambiguous. Trimming removed 5 bases at V and 0 bases at J, with 11 bases between. The CDR3 has 15 residues. From germline, CDR1 is SGHNT and CDR2 YENEEA.

The chain recombines TRBV9 with TRBJ2-2, with D perhaps matching TRBD2 (5 bases). Trimming cost V 4 bases and J 0 bases, with 16 bases left between them. Germline V lookup: CDR1 SGDLS, CDR2 YYNGEE. The CDR3 runs to 17 residues. The DNA for the CDR3 is TGTGCCAGCAGCTCGGGCCGCGGGCAGGCGAACACCGGGGAGCTGTTTTTT. The encoded protein is CASSSGRGQANTGELFF.

The CDR3 protein is CASSLGWKEKLFF. DNA for the CDR3: TGTGCCAGCAGCTTGGGTTGGAAGGAAAAACTGTTTTTT. V usage is TRBV5-4 and J usage is TRBJ1-4; unclear D gene. This CDR3 is 13 amino acids long. Germline V gene lookup returns CDR1 SGHNT and CDR2 YYREEE (reference sequence). Trimming took off 0 bases at V and 8 bases at J, with 8 bases between the two ends.

The V gene is TRBV9, the J gene TRBJ2-5; no reliable D call. The length of the CDR3 is 12 residues. Trimming cost V 0 bases and J 4 bases, with 4 bases left between them. The germline V gene has CDR1 SGDLS and CDR2 YYNGEE. The CDR3 region is CASSVGGETQYF. The CDR3, as DNA: TGTGCCAGCAGCGTAGGCGGAGAGACCCAGTACTTC.